The 11 T cell receptor beta chains in this list originate from one sample, sequenced in a study of molecular identifiers for immune sequencing clone quantification. One entry per CDR3 protein results from TCRdb running MiXCR on the PCR reads. In the table there are about 60,000 distinct CDR3 sequences, roughly a fifth of which are singletons. Material: naive CD8+ T cells from blood, with Jurkat cell RNA spiked in. Subset noted: FACS-sorted CD8+CD4-CCR7+CD45RA+ naive T cells. The origin of the receptors is a human donor in good health. Some libraries in this study had Jurkat cell RNA spiked in.

This clonotype was counted many times. The genes are TRBV2 and TRBJ2-5; possibly TRBD2 for D (6 bases). Germline CDR1 is SNHLY and CDR2 is FYNNEI. V was trimmed by 6 bases and J by 5 bases, leaving 13 bases between them. The CDR3 runs 13 residues. The CDR3 region is CASRGGGPETQYF. CDR3 DNA sequence: TGTGCCAGCAGGGGGGGAGGACCGGAGACCCAGTACTTC.

Comments on this clonotype: A much bigger clone sits one base away, suggesting this may be a read error. The V call is TRBV7-7, the J call TRBJ2-7; 7 positions match TRBD2. Germline CDR1 is SSHAT and CDR2 is FNYEAQ (reference sequence). CDR3 length: 14 residues. The CDR3 nucleotides read TGTGCTAGCAGCTCGAGCGGGATGAAGTACGAGCAGTACTTC. Translation gives CASSSSGMKYEQYF.

A word on this clonotype: At one end, the junction sequence differs from germline, possibly due to a read error. The chain uses TRBV20-1 and TRBJ1-3, with D perhaps matching TRBD1 (5 bases). This CDR3 contains 15 residues. Germline CDR1 DFQATT, CDR2 SNEGSKA (reference sequence). The CDR3 protein is CSARDGSGPGNTIYF. CDR3 in DNA: TGTAGTGCTAGAGACGGGTCAGGGCCTGGAAACACCATATATTTT.

A word on this clonotype: Lacking the conserved final phenylalanine or tryptophan, this CDR3 likely reflects a read error. CDR3 region: CAITVSGNTIYL. As DNA, the CDR3 is TGTGCCATCACTGTCTCTGGAAACACCATATATCTT. The chain employs TRBV10-3 and TRBJ1-3; D remains ambiguous. Looked up from germline, CDR1 is ENHRY and CDR2 is SYGVKD. The CDR3 is 12 amino acids. V was trimmed by 7 bases and J by 0 bases, leaving 4 bases between them.

Concerning this clonotype: It may be a read error: a sequence one base away is much more abundant. This chain links TRBV6-5 with TRBJ2-5; TRBD1 or TRBD2 may be the D gene (5 bases each). From germline, CDR1 is MNHEY and CDR2 SVGAGI. The CDR3 has 14 residues. Here the CDR3 reads CASSPDGAQGTQYF. The CDR3 nucleotides are TGTGCCAGCAGCCCGGACGGGGCACAAGGGACCCAGTACTTC.

This clonotype was detected many times. The V call is TRBV7-8, the J call TRBJ2-3; D is ambiguous. V was cut by 5 bases and J by 5 bases, with 8 bases left in between. The CDR3 totals 12 residues. CDR1 and CDR2 (germline): SGHVS, FQNEAQ. CDR3 sequence (DNA): TGTGCCAGCAGCCCTAGGGTAGATACGCAGTATTTT. Translating gives CASSPRVDTQYF.

This clonotype was seen ten or more times. The rearrangement links TRBV29-1 to TRBJ2-1; possibly TRBD1 for D (5 bases). There are 13 residues in the CDR3. V lost 3 bases to trimming and J lost 1 base, with 7 bases between them. Germline-derived CDR1 and CDR2 are SQVTM and ANQGSEA. This CDR3 is CSVEAGSYNEQFF. The CDR3 DNA follows: TGCAGCGTTGAGGCAGGGTCCTACAATGAGCAGTTCTTC.

This clonotype was counted at least ten times. The rearrangement links TRBV5-1 to TRBJ2-5, with D tentatively TRBD2 (5 bases). Germline CDR1 reads SGHRS; CDR2 reads YFSETQ. CDR3 length equals 14 residues. The V end was cut by 4 bases, the J end by 0 bases, with 10 bases between. CDR3 nucleotides: TGCGCCAGCAGCGGGAGAGTGTACCAAGAGACCCAGTACTTC. It yields the protein CASSGRVYQETQYF.

This clonotype was detected many times. The V gene is TRBV6-5, the J gene TRBJ1-1; TRBD1 might be the D (6 bases). The CDR3 spans 14 residues. Germline assignment: CDR1 MNHEY and CDR2 SVGAGI. V shed 5 bases and J shed 4 bases, with 14 bases lying between them. The CDR3: CASSHKWGLTEAFF. The CDR3 region has the DNA TGTGCCAGCAGTCACAAATGGGGGCTCACTGAAGCTTTCTTT.

Of note for this clonotype: A much more abundant neighbour one base away suggests this may be a read error. The chain recombines TRBV11-2 with TRBJ2-1; TRBD2 agrees at 15 bases. CDR3 length: 18 residues. Germline V gives CDR1 SGHAT, CDR2 FQNNGV. CDR3 nucleotide sequence: TGTGCCAGCAGCTCCTGGACTAGCGGGAGGGACCCCTACAATGAGCAGCTCTTC. Translation: CASSSWTSGRDPYNEQLF.

This clonotype has ten or more counts. The rearrangement links TRBV12-3 or TRBV12-4 to TRBJ2-3, with no clear D. The ends were cut back, 2 bases at V and 1 base at J, with 13 bases in the middle. The CDR3 runs to 16 residues. The CDR3 loop is CASSLLRTHGTDTQYF. The CDR3 nucleotides are TGTGCCAGCAGTTTACTGCGTACCCACGGCACAGATACGCAGTATTTT.